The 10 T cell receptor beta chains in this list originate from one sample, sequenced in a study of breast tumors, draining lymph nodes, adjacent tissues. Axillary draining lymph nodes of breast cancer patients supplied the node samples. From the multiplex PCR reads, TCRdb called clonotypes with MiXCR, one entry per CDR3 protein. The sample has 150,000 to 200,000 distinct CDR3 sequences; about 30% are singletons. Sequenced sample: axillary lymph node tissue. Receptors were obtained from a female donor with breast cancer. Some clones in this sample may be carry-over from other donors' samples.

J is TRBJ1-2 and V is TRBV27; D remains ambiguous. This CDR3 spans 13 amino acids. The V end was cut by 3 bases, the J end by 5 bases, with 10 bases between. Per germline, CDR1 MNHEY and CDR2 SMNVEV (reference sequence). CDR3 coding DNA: TGTGCCAGCAGTTTCTACTCAAAATATGGCTACACCTTC. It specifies CASSFYSKYGYTF.

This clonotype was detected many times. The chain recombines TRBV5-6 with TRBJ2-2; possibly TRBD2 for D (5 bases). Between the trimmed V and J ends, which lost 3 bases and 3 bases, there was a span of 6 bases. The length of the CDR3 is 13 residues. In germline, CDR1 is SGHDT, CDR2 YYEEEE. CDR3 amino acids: CASSSGYTGELFF. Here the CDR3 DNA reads TGTGCCAGCAGCTCGGGGTACACCGGGGAGCTGTTTTTT.

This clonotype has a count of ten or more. The CDR3 bases are TGCAGCGCCTTCGGGCTCGCGGGGGGTAACAATGAGCAGTTCTTC. This translates into CSAFGLAGGNNEQFF. The rearrangement links TRBV29-1 to TRBJ2-1; 8 bases map to TRBD2. CDR3 length: 15 amino acids. With 7 bases clipped from V and 5 bases from J, the junction kept 13 bases outside the gene matches. In germline, CDR1 is SQVTM, CDR2 ANQGSEA.

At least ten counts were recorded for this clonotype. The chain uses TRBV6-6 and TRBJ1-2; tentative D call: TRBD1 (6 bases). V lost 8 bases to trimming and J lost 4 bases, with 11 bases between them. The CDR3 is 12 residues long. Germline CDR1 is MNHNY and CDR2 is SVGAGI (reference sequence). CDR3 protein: CASGGLVYGYTF. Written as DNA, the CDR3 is TGTGCCAGCGGGGGGCTTGTCTATGGCTACACCTTC.

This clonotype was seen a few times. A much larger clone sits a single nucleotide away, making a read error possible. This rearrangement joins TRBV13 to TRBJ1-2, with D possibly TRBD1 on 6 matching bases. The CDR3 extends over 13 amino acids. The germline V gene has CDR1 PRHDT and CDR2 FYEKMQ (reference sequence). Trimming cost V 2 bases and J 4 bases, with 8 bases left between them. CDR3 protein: CASSLQQGYGYTF. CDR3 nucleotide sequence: TGTGCCAGCAGCTTACAACAGGGCTATGGCTACACCTTC.

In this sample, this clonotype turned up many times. The CDR3 region has the DNA TGTGCCAGCAGTTTACGAGACAGGGGGCTCGAGCAGTACTTC. Translating it yields CASSLRDRGLEQYF. The genes are TRBV6-1 and TRBJ2-7; 10 nucleotides match TRBD1. The CDR3 loop spans 14 amino acids. Per the germline V gene, CDR1 is MNHNS and CDR2 is SASEGT. V trimming: 5 bases; J trimming: 6 bases; junction bases outside the gene matches: 7.

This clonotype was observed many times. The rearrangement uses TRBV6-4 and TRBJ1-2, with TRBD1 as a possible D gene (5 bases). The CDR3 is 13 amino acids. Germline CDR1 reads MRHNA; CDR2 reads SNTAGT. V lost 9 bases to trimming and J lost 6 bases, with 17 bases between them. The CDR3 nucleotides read TGTGCCAGGACAGCAACCTCGCGCCATGGCTACACCTTC. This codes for CARTATSRHGYTF.

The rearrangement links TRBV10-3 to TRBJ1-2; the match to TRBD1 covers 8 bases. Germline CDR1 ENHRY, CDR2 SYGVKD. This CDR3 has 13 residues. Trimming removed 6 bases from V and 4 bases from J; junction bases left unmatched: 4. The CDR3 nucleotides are TGTGCCATCAGCAAGGACAGGGCCTATGGCTACACCTTC. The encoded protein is CAISKDRAYGYTF.

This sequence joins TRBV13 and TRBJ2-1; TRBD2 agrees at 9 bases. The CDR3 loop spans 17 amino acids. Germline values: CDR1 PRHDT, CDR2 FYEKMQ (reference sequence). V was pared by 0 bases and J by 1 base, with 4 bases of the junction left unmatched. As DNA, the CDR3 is TGTGCCAGCAGCTTAGGCTTCGCGGGAGGGTCCTACAATGAGCAGTTCTTC. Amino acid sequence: CASSLGFAGGSYNEQFF.

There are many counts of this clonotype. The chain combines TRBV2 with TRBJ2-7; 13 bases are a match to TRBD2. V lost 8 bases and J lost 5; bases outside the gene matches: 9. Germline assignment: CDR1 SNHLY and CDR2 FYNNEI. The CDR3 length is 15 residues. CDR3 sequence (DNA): TGTGCCAGCTGCCTACTAGCGGGAGGGAGGAACGAGCAGTACTTC. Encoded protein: CASCLLAGGRNEQYF. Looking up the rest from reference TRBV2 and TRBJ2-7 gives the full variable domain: EPEVTQTPSHQVTQMGQEVILRCVPISNHLYFYWYRQILGQKVEFLVSFYNNEISEKSEIFDDQFSVERPDGSNFTLKIRSTKLEDSAMYFCASCLLAGGRNEQYFGPGTRLTVT.